This T cell receptor (beta chain) was captured in a study of blood T cell repertoires in COVID-19. The data were produced by immunoSEQ multiplex PCR, yet TCRdb's version contains in-frame clones alone and is incomplete. The sample lists some 200,000 clones; approximately 90% were seen once. The CDR3 contains 12 residues. Germline lookup yields CDR1 SQVTM and CDR2 ANQGSEA. V gave up 0 bases and J gave up 11 bases; unmatched junction bases: 4. The V call is TRBV29-1, the J call TRBJ2-4, with 7 nucleotides matching TRBD2. This clonotype was sampled from a woman aged 25 to 39 who had recovered from COVID-19. The sequenced sample consisted of PBMCs or T cells enriched from blood (not recorded which). The CDR3 region is CSVEDRGGLQYF. CDR3 coding DNA: TGCAGCGTTGAAGATCGCGGGGGTCTTCAGTACTTC.